This entry is about one T cell receptor (beta chain). Its antigen is as yet unknown. This sample was taken from a study of T cell repertoires in cytomegalovirus infection. About the study: In public TCR beta signatures, there were indications of both CMV infection and matching HLA type. Study observations and caveats: Based on cumulative public TCR beta family frequency, carriers of CMV plus the relevant HLA were identified. Across the ex vivo response, the dominant clonotypes were HLA-C-restricted CMV-specific TCR beta clonotypes.

This CDR3 is built from 12 residues. V lost 1 base and J 8 bases, leaving 6 bases between the germline ends. The germline gives CDR1 SGHVS, CDR2 FNYEAQ. TCRdb reprocessed the reads with MiXCR, giving one entry per CDR3 protein. The profile shows 150,000 or so distinct CDR3 sequences, more than 30% of them singletons. This material consisted of CD8+ T cells from cultured PBMCs, taken from culture after CMV antigen stimulation. J is TRBJ1-3 and V is TRBV7-6, with no clear D. The clonotype comes from a human donor in good health (CMV status not recorded). Some clones in this sample may be carry-over from other donors' samples. The CDR3 coding sequence is TGTGCCAGCAGCTTAGTTTTTGACACCATATATTTT. Its protein is CASSLVFDTIYF.